Presented here are 3 T cell receptor beta chains from one specimen sequenced in a study of T-cell reconstitution after alpha-beta-depleted transplantation in children. Study results and limitations: It was newly produced T cells that mostly accounted for T-cell counts and diversity one year after transplant.

Unique molecular identifiers tagged the TCRbeta library. MiXCR, run by TCRdb on the PCR reads, gives a single entry per CDR3 protein. The table records some 300,000 distinct CDR3 sequences, about 7.3% of them present only once. No cognate antigen is known for these TCRs. The sample in question was peripheral blood, obtained 360 days after TCRalphabeta/CD19-depleted stem cell transplant. All receptors come from a female patient aged 2-10 years who had a stem cell transplant for Fanconi anemia, so the T cells may come from the graft donor.

The rearrangement uses TRBV18 and TRBJ2-3, with D hard to call. This CDR3 contains 15 residues. Germline V gene data show CDR1 as KGHSH and CDR2 as LQKENI. Trimming removed 1 base at V and 0 bases at J, with 8 bases between. The CDR3 DNA is TGTGCCAGCTCACCACAAGGGCCTAGCACAGATACGCAGTATTTT. This codes for CASSPQGPSTDTQYF.

This clonotype was counted between two and nine times. V gene TRBV7-2 combines with J gene TRBJ2-1, with 8 bases identical to TRBD1. CDR1 is SGHTA and CDR2 is FQGNSA in the germline V gene. This CDR3 contains 15 residues. V dropped 5 bases and J dropped 6; count of bases not matched to a gene: 9. The CDR3 DNA is TGTGCCAGCAGCGCACGGGACAGGAGCTTCAATGAGCAGTTCTTC. This codes for CASSARDRSFNEQFF. The full variable domain, completed using reference TRBV7-2 and TRBJ2-1, is GAGVSQSPSNKVTEKGKDVELRCDPISGHTALYWYRQSLGQGLEFLIYFQGNSAPDKSGLPSDRFSAERTGGSVSTLTIQRTQQEDSAVYLCASSARDRSFNEQFFGPGTRLTVL.

This clonotype occurred many times. For the CDR3, the DNA is TGTGCCAGCAGCTTAAGGGGGGCCAACTACAATGAGCAGTTCTTC. Protein product: CASSLRGANYNEQFF. The rearrangement uses TRBV7-2 and TRBJ2-1; D could derive from TRBD1 or TRBD2 (6 bases each). Trimming removed 2 bases at V and 3 bases at J, with 11 bases between. CDR1 SGHTA and CDR2 FQGNSA come from the germline V gene. The CDR3 length is 15 residues.